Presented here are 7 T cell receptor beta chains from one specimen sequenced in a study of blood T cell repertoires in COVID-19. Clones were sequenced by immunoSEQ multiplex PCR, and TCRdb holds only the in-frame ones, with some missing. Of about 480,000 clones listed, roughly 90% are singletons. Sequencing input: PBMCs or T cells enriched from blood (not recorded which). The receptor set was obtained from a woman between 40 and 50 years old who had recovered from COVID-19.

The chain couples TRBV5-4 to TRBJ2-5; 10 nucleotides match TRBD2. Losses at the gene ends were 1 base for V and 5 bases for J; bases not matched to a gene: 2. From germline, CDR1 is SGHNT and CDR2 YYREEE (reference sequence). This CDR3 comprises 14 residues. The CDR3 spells CASSLPSGSETQYF. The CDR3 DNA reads TGTGCCAGCAGCTTGCCTAGCGGGAGCGAGACCCAGTACTTC.

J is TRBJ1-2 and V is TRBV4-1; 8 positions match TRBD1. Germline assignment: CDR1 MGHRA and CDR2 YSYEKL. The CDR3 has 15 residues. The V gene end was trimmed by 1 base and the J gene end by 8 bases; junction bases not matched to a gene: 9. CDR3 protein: CASSQGVSDRAGYTF. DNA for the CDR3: TGCGCCAGCAGCCAAGGGGTGTCGGACAGGGCCGGCTACACCTTC.

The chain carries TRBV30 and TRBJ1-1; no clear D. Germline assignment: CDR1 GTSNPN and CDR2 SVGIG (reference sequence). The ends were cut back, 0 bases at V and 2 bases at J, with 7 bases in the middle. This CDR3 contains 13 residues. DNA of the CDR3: TGTGCCTGGAGTGTGGGAGGTAACACTGAAGCTTTCTTT. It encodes CAWSVGGNTEAFF.

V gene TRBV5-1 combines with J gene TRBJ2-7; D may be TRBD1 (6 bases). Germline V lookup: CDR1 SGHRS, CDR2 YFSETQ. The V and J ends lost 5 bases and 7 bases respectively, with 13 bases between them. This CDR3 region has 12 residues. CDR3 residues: CASRDSGREQYF. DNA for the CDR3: TGCGCCAGCAGGGACAGCGGCAGGGAGCAGTACTTC.

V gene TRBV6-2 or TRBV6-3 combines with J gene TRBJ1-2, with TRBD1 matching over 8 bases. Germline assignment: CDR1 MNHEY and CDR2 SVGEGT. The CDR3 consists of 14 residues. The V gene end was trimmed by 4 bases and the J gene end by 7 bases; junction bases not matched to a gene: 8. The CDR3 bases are TGTGCCAGCAGTTCTACAGGGGGTACGAGTGGCTACACCTTC. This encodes CASSSTGGTSGYTF.

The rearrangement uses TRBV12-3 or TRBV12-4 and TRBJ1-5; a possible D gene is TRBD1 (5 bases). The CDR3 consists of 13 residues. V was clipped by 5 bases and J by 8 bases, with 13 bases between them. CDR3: CASSQWKTEPQHF. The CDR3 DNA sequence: TGTGCCAGCAGTCAATGGAAGACAGAGCCCCAGCATTTT.

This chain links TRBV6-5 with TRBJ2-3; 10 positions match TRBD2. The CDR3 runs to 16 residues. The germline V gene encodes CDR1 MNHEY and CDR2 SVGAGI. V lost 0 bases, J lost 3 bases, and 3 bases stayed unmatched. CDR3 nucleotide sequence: TGTGCCAGCAGTTACTCGCCTAGCGGGAGAACAGATACGCAGTATTTT. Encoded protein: CASSYSPSGRTDTQYF.